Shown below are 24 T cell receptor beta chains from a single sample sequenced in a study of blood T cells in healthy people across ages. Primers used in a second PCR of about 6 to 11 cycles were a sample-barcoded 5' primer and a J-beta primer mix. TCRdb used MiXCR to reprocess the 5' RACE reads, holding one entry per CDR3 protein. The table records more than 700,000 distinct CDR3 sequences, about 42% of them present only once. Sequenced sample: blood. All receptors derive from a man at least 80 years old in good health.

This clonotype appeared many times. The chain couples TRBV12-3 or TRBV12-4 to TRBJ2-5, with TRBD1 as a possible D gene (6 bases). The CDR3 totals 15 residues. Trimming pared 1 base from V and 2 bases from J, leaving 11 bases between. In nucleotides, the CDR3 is TGTGCCAGCAGTTTAGTACAACAGGGTCAAGAGACCCAGTACTTC. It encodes CASSLVQQGQETQYF.

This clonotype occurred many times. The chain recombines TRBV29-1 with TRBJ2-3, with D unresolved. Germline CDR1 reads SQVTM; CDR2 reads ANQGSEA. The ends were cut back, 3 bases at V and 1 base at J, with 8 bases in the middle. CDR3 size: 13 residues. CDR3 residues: CSVEVTGTDTQYF. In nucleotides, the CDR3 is TGCAGCGTTGAGGTGACGGGCACAGATACGCAGTATTTT.

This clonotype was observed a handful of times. CDR3: CATAHRGTREQYF. The CDR3 DNA reads TGTGCCACCGCACATCGGGGTACTAGGGAGCAGTACTTC. This rearrangement joins TRBV28 to TRBJ2-7, with D tentatively TRBD2 (5 bases). The CDR3 contains 13 residues. Trimming cost V 10 bases and J 7 bases, with 20 bases left between them. The germline CDR1 and CDR2 sequences are MDHEN and SYDVKM.

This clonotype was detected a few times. In DNA, the CDR3 is TGTGCCAGCAGCCAAGATCAAAACAGGAACTATGGCTACACCTTC. Residues: CASSQDQNRNYGYTF. The chain links TRBV4-2 to TRBJ1-2; tentative D call: TRBD1 (5 bases). Trimming took 0 bases from V and 2 from J, leaving 10 bases between them. This CDR3 is 15 amino acids long. From germline, CDR1 is LGHNA and CDR2 YNFKEQ.

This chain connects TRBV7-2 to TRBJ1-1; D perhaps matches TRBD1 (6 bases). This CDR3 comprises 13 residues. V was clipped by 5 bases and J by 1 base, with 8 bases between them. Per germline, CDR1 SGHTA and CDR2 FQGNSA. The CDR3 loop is CASSQGKNTEAFF. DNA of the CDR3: TGTGCCAGCAGCCAGGGGAAGAACACTGAAGCTTTCTTT.

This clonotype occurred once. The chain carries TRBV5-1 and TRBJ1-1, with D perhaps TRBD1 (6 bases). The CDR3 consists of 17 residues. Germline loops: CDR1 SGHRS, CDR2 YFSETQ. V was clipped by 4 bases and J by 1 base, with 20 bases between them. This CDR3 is CASSRKKSGGGNTEAFF. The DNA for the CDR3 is TGCGCCAGCAGCCGGAAGAAAAGCGGGGGCGGGAACACTGAAGCTTTCTTT.

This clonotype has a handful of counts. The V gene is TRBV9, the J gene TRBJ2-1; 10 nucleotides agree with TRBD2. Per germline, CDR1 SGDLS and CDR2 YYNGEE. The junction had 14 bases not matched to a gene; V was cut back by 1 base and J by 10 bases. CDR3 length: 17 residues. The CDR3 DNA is TGTGCCAGCAGCGTATTCCCCATCTTAGCGGGAGGACGGGAGCAGTTCTTC. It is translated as CASSVFPILAGGREQFF.

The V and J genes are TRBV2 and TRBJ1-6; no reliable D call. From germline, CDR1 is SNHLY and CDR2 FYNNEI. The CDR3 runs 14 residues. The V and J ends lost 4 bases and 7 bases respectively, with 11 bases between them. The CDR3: CASSVFTGNSPLHF. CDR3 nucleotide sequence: TGTGCCAGCAGTGTGTTTACGGGGAATTCACCCCTCCACTTT.

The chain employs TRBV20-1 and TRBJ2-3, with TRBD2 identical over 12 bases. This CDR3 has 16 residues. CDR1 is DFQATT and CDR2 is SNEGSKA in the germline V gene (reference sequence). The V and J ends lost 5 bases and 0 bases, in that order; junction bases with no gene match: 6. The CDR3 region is CSAPKLAGGSTDTQYF. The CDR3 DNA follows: TGCAGTGCTCCGAAACTAGCGGGGGGTAGCACAGATACGCAGTATTTT.

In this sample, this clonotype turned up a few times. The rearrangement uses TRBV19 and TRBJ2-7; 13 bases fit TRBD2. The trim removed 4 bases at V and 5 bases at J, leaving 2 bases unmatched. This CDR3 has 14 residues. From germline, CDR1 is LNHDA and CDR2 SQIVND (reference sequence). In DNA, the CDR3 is TGTGCCAGTAGTAACGGACTAGCGGGAGACGAGCAGTACTTC. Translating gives CASSNGLAGDEQYF.

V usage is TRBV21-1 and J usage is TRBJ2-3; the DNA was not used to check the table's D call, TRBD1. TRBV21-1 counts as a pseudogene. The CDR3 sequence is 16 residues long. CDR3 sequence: CASSPIRGARTDTQYF. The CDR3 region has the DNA TGTGCCAGCAGCCCGATCCGGGGGGCACGCACAGATACGCAGTATTTT.

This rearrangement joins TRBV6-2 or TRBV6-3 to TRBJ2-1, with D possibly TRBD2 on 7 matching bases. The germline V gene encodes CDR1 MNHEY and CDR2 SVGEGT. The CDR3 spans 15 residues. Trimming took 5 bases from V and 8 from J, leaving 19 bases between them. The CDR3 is CASSISRGAGYEQFF. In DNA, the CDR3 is TGTGCCAGCAGTATCAGCCGGGGGGCCGGGTATGAGCAGTTCTTC.

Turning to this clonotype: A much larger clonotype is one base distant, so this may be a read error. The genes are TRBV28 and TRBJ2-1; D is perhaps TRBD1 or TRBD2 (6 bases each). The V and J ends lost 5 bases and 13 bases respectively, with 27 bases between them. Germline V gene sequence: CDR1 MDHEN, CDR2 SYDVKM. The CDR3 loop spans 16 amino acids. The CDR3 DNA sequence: TGTGCCAGCAGTAGACCGGGGGCGGGAAATTTGGAGACCCAGTTCTTC. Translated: CASSRPGAGNLETQFF. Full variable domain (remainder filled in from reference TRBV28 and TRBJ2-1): DVKVTQSSRYLVKRTGEKVFLECVQDMDHENMFWYRQDPGLGLRLIYFSYDVKMKEKGDIPEGYSVSREKKERFSLILESASTNQTSMYLCASSRPGAGNLETQFFGPGTRLTVL.

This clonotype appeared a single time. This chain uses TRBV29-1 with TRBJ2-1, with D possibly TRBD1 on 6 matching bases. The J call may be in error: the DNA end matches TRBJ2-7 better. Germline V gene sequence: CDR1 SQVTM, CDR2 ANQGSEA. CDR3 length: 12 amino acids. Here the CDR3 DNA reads TGCAGCGTTGTGGACAGAAGCTACGAGCAGTACTTC. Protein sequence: CSVVDRSYEQYF.

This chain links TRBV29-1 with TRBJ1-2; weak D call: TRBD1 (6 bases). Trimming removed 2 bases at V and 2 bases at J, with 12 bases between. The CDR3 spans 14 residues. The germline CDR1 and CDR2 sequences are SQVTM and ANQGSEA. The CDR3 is CSVERGAENYGYTF. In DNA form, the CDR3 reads TGCAGCGTTGAACGGGGGGCCGAGAACTATGGCTACACCTTC.

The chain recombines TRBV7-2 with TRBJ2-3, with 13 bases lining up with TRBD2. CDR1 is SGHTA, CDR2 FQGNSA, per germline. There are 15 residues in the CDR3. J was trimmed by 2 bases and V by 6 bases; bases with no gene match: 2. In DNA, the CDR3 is TGTGCCAGCAGGGGACTAGCGGGACTCACAGATACGCAGTATTTT. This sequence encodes CASRGLAGLTDTQYF.

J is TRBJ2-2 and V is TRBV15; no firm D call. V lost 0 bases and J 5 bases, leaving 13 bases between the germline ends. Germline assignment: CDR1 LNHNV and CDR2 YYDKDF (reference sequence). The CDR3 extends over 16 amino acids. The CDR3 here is CATSRDGVRRTGELFF. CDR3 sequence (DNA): TGTGCCACCAGCAGAGATGGGGTACGGCGGACCGGGGAGCTGTTTTTT.

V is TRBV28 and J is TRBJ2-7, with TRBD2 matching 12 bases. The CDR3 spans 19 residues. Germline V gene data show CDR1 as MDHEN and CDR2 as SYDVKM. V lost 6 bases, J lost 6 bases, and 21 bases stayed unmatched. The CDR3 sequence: CASRSGRYGLAGRLGEQYF. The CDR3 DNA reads TGTGCCAGCAGGTCGGGACGGTACGGACTAGCGGGAAGGTTGGGCGAGCAGTACTTC. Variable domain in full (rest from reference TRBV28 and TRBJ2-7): DVKVTQSSRYLVKRTGEKVFLECVQDMDHENMFWYRQDPGLGLRLIYFSYDVKMKEKGDIPEGYSVSREKKERFSLILESASTNQTSMYLCASRSGRYGLAGRLGEQYFGPGTRLTVT.

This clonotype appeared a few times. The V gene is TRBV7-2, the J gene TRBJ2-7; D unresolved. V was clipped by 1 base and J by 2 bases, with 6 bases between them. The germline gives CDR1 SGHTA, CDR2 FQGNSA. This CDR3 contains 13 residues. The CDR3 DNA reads TGTGCCAGCAGCTTAGGGTGGACCTACGAGCAGTACTTC. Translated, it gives CASSLGWTYEQYF.

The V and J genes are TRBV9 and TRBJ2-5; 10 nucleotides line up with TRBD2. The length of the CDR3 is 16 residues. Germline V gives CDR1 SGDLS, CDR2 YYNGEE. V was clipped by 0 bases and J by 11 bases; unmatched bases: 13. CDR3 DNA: TGTGCCAGCAGCGTAGATCAAGCGGGAGGGCCAAATGAGCAGTACTTC. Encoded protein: CASSVDQAGGPNEQYF. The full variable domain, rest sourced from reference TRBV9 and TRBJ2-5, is DSGVTQTPKHLITATGQRVTLRCSPRSGDLSVYWYQQSLDQGLQFLIQYYNGEERAKGNILERFSAQQFPDLHSELNLSSLELGDSALYFCASSVDQAGGPNEQYFGPGTRLLVL.

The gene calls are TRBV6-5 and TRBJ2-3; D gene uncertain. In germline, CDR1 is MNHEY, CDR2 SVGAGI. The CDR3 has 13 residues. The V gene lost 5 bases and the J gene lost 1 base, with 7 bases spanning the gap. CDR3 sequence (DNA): TGTGCCAGCAGTGTCTACCGCACAGATACGCAGTATTTT. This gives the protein CASSVYRTDTQYF.

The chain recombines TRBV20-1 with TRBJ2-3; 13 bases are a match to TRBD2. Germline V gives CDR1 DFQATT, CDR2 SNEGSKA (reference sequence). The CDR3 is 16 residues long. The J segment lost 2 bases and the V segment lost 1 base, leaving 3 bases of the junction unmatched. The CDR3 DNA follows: TGCAGTGCTAGAGTCGGGACTAGCGGGACCACAGATACGCAGTATTTT. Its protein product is CSARVGTSGTTDTQYF.

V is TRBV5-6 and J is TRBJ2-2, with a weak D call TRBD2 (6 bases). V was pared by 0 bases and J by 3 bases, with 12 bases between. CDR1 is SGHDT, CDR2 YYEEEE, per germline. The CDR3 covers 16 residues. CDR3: CASSLAGAGDTGELFF. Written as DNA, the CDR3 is TGTGCCAGCAGCTTGGCCGGAGCGGGCGACACCGGGGAGCTGTTTTTT.

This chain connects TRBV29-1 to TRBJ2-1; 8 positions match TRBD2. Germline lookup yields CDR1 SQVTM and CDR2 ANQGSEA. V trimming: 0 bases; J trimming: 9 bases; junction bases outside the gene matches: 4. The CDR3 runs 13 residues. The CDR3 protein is CSVEDPSGFEQFF. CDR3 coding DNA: TGCAGCGTTGAAGATCCTAGCGGGTTTGAGCAGTTCTTC.